A selection of T cell receptor beta chains follows, all from one sample in a study of regulatory T cells in long-lasting Graves disease. TCRdb re-called the multiplex PCR reads with MiXCR, one entry per CDR3 protein. The sample consists of around 460,000 distinct CDR3 sequences, about a fifth of them appearing once. The specimen comprised peripheral blood mononuclear cells (PBMCs), sampled when the disease was refractory, from a patient treated with antithyroid drugs. Receptors were obtained from a female donor with Graves disease. The CDR3 runs from the conserved cysteine through the conserved F or W. The D gene is left open where the match is weak. Rows give clone size only sometimes, using once, few, many, or a class for an expanded clone.

TRBV4-1	TRBJ1-2	-	-	TGCGCCAGCAGCCAACCTAAGGGCACCTCCTATGGCTACACCTTC	CASSQPKGTSYGYTF
TRBV28	TRBJ1-1	-	many	TGTGCCAGCAGTTTGGACGGCAGCTTGAACACTGAAGCTTTCTTT	CASSLDGSLNTEAFF
TRBV7-2	TRBJ2-2	TRBD2	-	TGTGCCAGCAGCCGAACTAGCGACGACACCGGGGAGCTGTTTTTT	CASSRTSDDTGELFF
TRBV12-3/TRBV12-4	TRBJ2-1	TRBD2	-	TGTGCCAGCATCCACCGACTAGCGGGAGGGCCGGGCTACAATGAGCAGTTCTTC	CASIHRLAGGPGYNEQFF
TRBV12-3/TRBV12-4	TRBJ1-1	-	many	TGTGCCAGCAGTTTACCTCCGTTTACGTCGGCTTTCTTT	CASSLPPFTSAFF
TRBV12-3/TRBV12-4	TRBJ2-7	-	many	TGTGCCAGCAGTATTCCAGCTAAGGGAGCCGAGCAGTACTTC	CASSIPAKGAEQYF
TRBV24-1	TRBJ2-2	TRBD1	-	TGTGCCACAAGTAACAGGGGGGTTCTTGGCACCGGGGAGCTGTTTTTT	CATSNRGVLGTGELFF
TRBV5-1	TRBJ2-1	-	once	TGCGCCAGCAGCGGCCGGGACTTGTGGTCCCTTAATTACAATGAGCAGTTCTTC	CASSGRDLWSLNYNEQFF
TRBV12-3/TRBV12-4	TRBJ1-2	TRBD1	many	TGTGCCAGCAGTTTACAGGGGGGCAAAGGCTACACCTTC	CASSLQGGKGYTF
TRBV28	TRBJ2-5	-	many	TGTGCCAGCAGTCGCCCCCAGGGGCAAGAGACCCAGTACTTC	CASSRPQGQETQYF
TRBV20-1	TRBJ2-5	-	many	TGCAGTGCTAGAGACGCGTATAGGTCCCAAGAGACCCAGTACTTC	CSARDAYRSQETQYF
TRBV12-3/TRBV12-4	TRBJ2-7	-	-	TGTGCCAGCAGCAGAAAGGGGACCCCCTCCTACGAGCAGTACTTC	CASSRKGTPSYEQYF
TRBV6-1	TRBJ2-6	-	few	TGTGCCAGCAACCCAGGGGCCGGGGGGTCTGGGGCCAACGTCCTGACTTTC	CASNPGAGGSGANVLTF
TRBV5-4	TRBJ2-3	TRBD2	few	TGTGCCAGCAGCTTGGAGGGGACTAGCCCGTATTTT	CASSLEGTSPYF
TRBV13	TRBJ2-5	-	-	TGTGCCAGCAGCATAAGACTCCGGGACCCCGGGAGACAAGAGACCCAGTACTTC	CASSIRLRDPGRQETQYF
TRBV7-9	TRBJ2-5	-	few	TGTGCCAGCAGCTACGGTGGGGCAAAAGAGACCCAGTACTTC	CASSYGGAKETQYF
TRBV7-9	TRBJ1-6	-	few	TGTGCCAGCAGCTTAGGAGGCAGGGATTCACCCCTCCACTTT	CASSLGGRDSPLHF
TRBV19	TRBJ1-1	-	few	TGTGCCAGTACCTACAGCGTTCACACTGAAGCTTTCTTT	CASTYSVHTEAFF
TRBV24-1	TRBJ1-2	-	few	TGTGCCACCAGTGAGGGGGCGGAAGGCTACACCTTC	CATSEGAEGYTF
TRBV30	TRBJ1-1	-	few	TGTGCCTGGAGTGTAAGGGGGGGGAACACTGAAGCTTTCTTT	CAWSVRGGNTEAFF
TRBV12-3/TRBV12-4	TRBJ1-1	TRBD1	many	TGTGCCAGCAGCCACCAACAGGGGTCAGGGAACACTGAAGCTTTCTTT	CASSHQQGSGNTEAFF
TRBV20-1	TRBJ2-4	TRBD1	few	TGCAGTTGTGACAGGGAAGGCTATCTAGCCAAAAACATTCAGTACTTC	CSCDREGYLAKNIQYF
TRBV11-2	TRBJ2-5	TRBD1	-	TGTGCCAGCAGCTTAGATTATCCCCCCGGGACAGGCCAAGAGACCCAGTACTTC	CASSLDYPPGTGQETQYF
TRBV20-1	TRBJ2-5	TRBD2	many	TGCAGTGCTAGTCCCGGGACTAGCGGGTACCAAGAGACCCAGTACTTC	CSASPGTSGYQETQYF
TRBV24-1	TRBJ2-2	-	-	TGTGCCACCAGTGGGGACCGGTCCGATTCCGGGGAGCTGTTTTTT	CATSGDRSDSGELFF
TRBV7-9	TRBJ2-7	TRBD2	few	TGTGCCAGCAGCCTCGGGACTAGCGGGGTCCTGAGCTCCTACGAGCAGTACTTC	CASSLGTSGVLSSYEQYF
TRBV7-9	TRBJ1-4	-	-	TGTGCCAGCAGCTCGCCGGGGTCGCGGGAAAAACTGTTTTTT	CASSSPGSREKLFF
TRBV7-9	TRBJ2-7	TRBD2	-	TGTGCCAGCAGCTTAGGCAGCGGGGACTCCGAGCAGTACTTC	CASSLGSGDSEQYF
TRBV6-1	TRBJ1-5	-	many	TGTGCCAGCAGGACAGAAGCCCGTAGCAATCAGCCCCAGCATTTT	CASRTEARSNQPQHF
TRBV6-5	TRBJ1-2	-	many	TGTGCCAGCAGTTACCCGACGGATGGCTATGGCTACACCTTC	CASSYPTDGYGYTF
TRBV29-1	TRBJ1-1	-	-	TGCTTCCCGACGGGGCCCGGAGCTTTCTTT	CFPTGPGAFF
TRBV24-1	TRBJ2-2	-	many	TGTGCCACCAGTGCAACGAACACCGGGGAGCTGTTTTTT	CATSATNTGELFF
TRBV28	TRBJ2-2	-	many	TGTGCCAGCAGGGCTAAGGGCCTCCCCACCGGGGAGCTGTTTTTT	CASRAKGLPTGELFF